A single sample gave rise to the 9 T cell receptor beta chains below, sequenced in a study of beta chain features in type 1 diabetes. Notes on the study in general: Among all four CD4+ subsets, Type 1 diabetes patients had TCRB CDR3s that were moderately but significantly shorter.

No antigen is known for these receptors. Reverse transcription of all isolated RNA meant that expressed TCRB transcripts were sequenced. The protocol was immunoSEQ multiplex PCR, while the TCRdb copy is restricted to in-frame clones and leaves out a portion. This table holds about 710,000 clones, around 15% found once. The sequenced sample consisted of naive CD4+ T cells from blood. All receptors derive from a man younger than 35 with type 1 diabetes.

The rearrangement links TRBV5-5 to TRBJ2-3; 8 nucleotides line up with TRBD2. Germline lookup yields CDR1 SGHKS and CDR2 YYEKEE (reference sequence). Trimming at V came to 0 bases and at J to 8 bases, leaving 5 bases not matched to a gene. The CDR3 loop spans 14 amino acids. For the CDR3, the DNA is TGTGCCAGCAGCTTGGTGTCCGGGAGGGGTACGCAGTATTTT. Translated, it gives CASSLVSGRGTQYF.

The genes are TRBV29-1 and TRBJ2-7, with D possibly matching TRBD2 (6 bases). V lost 4 bases, J lost 1 base, and 11 bases lay in between. CDR1 and CDR2 (germline): SQVTM, ANQGSEA. CDR3 length: 13 amino acids. CDR3 loop: CSVVAVMSYEQYF. The CDR3 DNA reads TGCAGCGTTGTAGCGGTGATGTCCTACGAGCAGTACTTC.

This chain links TRBV30 with TRBJ1-2; D unclear. The CDR3 is 12 residues long. The germline gives CDR1 GTSNPN, CDR2 SVGIG (reference sequence). Deletions cut 4 bases from V and 8 bases from J, with 14 bases between. Here the CDR3 DNA reads TGTGCCTGGACGATCCTGGACGTGGGCTACACCTTC. Translation gives CAWTILDVGYTF.

Only a few counts were recorded for this clone. The chain couples TRBV19 to TRBJ1-5; TRBD1 aligns across 8 bases. The CDR3 is 14 residues long. The V and J ends lost 5 bases and 6 bases, in that order; junction bases with no gene match: 6. The germline gives CDR1 LNHDA, CDR2 SQIVND (reference sequence). CDR3 DNA sequence: TGTGCCAGTAGTGAGGACAGGGATATTCAGCCCCAGCATTTT. Translation gives CASSEDRDIQPQHF.

In its sample, this clone was seen a few times. V gene TRBV7-9 combines with J gene TRBJ1-6, with D hard to call. CDR3 length equals 11 residues. V was shortened by 5 bases and J by 7 bases, with 3 bases between the two germline ends. The V gene's germline CDR1 is SEHNR and CDR2 FQNEAQ (reference sequence). CDR3 region: CASSQNSPLHF. The CDR3 nucleotides read TGTGCCAGCAGCCAAAATTCACCCCTCCACTTT.

A few counts support this clone. This sequence joins TRBV10-3 and TRBJ1-2, with a weak D call TRBD1 (5 bases). This CDR3 is 11 amino acids long. Germline CDR1 reads ENHRY; CDR2 reads SYGVKD. V was cut by 6 bases and J by 7 bases, with 9 bases left in between. Here the CDR3 reads CAIRGEGGYTF. CDR3 bases: TGTGCCATCAGAGGGGAGGGTGGCTACACCTTC.

V gene TRBV25-1 combines with J gene TRBJ2-7; 10 nucleotides align to TRBD1. CDR3 size: 14 residues. Trimming took 2 bases from V and 3 from J; bases not matched to a gene: 1. The V gene's germline CDR1 is MGHDK and CDR2 SYGVNS. The CDR3 loop is CASSEGTGVYEQYF. The CDR3 DNA is TGTGCCAGCAGTGAAGGGACAGGGGTCTACGAGCAGTACTTC.

This clone showed up just a few times. The chain couples TRBV7-2 to TRBJ2-5; D not certain. Trimming removed 3 bases from V and 4 bases from J, with 9 bases in between. Germline CDR1 and CDR2: SGHTA and FQGNSA. This CDR3 has 13 amino acids. The DNA for the CDR3 is TGTGCCAGCAGCTTTAAGTTGGGAGAGACCCAGTACTTC. The encoded protein is CASSFKLGETQYF.

The J gene is TRBJ2-5, the V gene TRBV25-1, with TRBD2 identical over 9 bases. The CDR3 has 14 amino acids. V lost 4 bases to trimming and J lost 0 bases; unmatched junction nucleotides: 0. Germline-derived CDR1 and CDR2 are MGHDK and SYGVNS. CDR3 nucleotides: TGTGCCAGCAGTGGACTAGCGGACCAAGAGACCCAGTACTTC. It is translated as CASSGLADQETQYF.